One sample yielded the 20 T cell receptor beta chains listed below, sequenced in a study of regulatory T cells in long-lasting Graves disease. HTBI primers from iRepertoire and Arm-PCR of CDR3 regions yielded the TCR beta libraries. Using its own MiXCR run on the multiplex PCR reads, TCRdb lists one record per CDR3 protein. The sample has 500,000 or so distinct CDR3 sequences; more than 15% are singletons. Time point here: newly diagnosed GD, antithyroid drugs for less than 3 months. The authors made the TCR library using RNA they extracted from PBMCs. These data were likewise used in another study, on T cells in Graves' hyperthyroidism and ophthalmopathy.

The specimen comprised peripheral blood mononuclear cells (PBMCs), sampled at new diagnosis, from a patient treated with antithyroid drugs. These receptors all come from a woman aged 35-65 years with Graves disease.

This clonotype was found many times. The chain's CDR3 is CASSDWGNSNQPQHF. CDR3 nucleotide sequence: TGTGCCAGCAGTGATTGGGGGAATAGCAATCAGCCCCAGCATTTT. V is TRBV6-1 and J is TRBJ1-5; the D gene is possibly TRBD1 (5 bases). CDR1 and CDR2 from the germline V gene are MNHNS and SASEGT. V lost 3 bases to trimming and J lost 0 bases, with 9 bases between them. The CDR3 consists of 15 residues.

This clonotype occurred many times. V and J are TRBV10-3 and TRBJ1-1; D unresolved. V gave up 3 bases and J gave up 1 base, with 9 bases separating them. There are 14 residues in the CDR3. Germline lookup yields CDR1 ENHRY and CDR2 SYGVKD. The CDR3 nucleotides read TGTGCCATCAGTGACGGACGCGGGAACACTGAAGCTTTCTTT. It encodes CAISDGRGNTEAFF.

This clonotype showed up just a few times. The V gene is TRBV4-1, the J gene TRBJ1-1, with TRBD1 matching 10 bases. CDR1 MGHRA and CDR2 YSYEKL come from the germline V gene. The CDR3 runs 17 residues. V lost 2 bases to trimming and J lost 2 bases; unmatched junction nucleotides: 8. The CDR3 protein is CASSQHRDRGINTEAFF. The DNA of the CDR3 is TGCGCCAGCAGCCAACACCGGGACAGGGGCATTAACACTGAAGCTTTCTTT.

The chain has TRBV28 and TRBJ1-3; D is uncertain. The germline V gene has CDR1 MDHEN and CDR2 SYDVKM. The germline V and J ends were trimmed by 3 bases and 7 bases, with 10 bases remaining between them. This CDR3 is 13 amino acids long. CDR3 loop: CASSLLFRNTIYF. The CDR3 coding sequence is TGTGCCAGCAGTTTGCTGTTTCGGAACACCATATATTTT. Together with reference TRBV28 and TRBJ1-3, the CDR3 gives the full variable domain: DVKVTQSSRYLVKRTGEKVFLECVQDMDHENMFWYRQDPGLGLRLIYFSYDVKMKEKGDIPEGYSVSREKKERFSLILESASTNQTSMYLCASSLLFRNTIYFGEGSWLTVV.

V and J are TRBV9 and TRBJ1-4; 11 nucleotides line up with TRBD1. The ends lost 2 bases at V and 2 bases at J; junction bases unmatched: 2. In germline, CDR1 is SGDLS, CDR2 YYNGEE. The CDR3 sequence is 16 residues long. CDR3 residues: CASSVGTGGTNEKLFF. The CDR3 nucleotides read TGTGCCAGCAGCGTGGGGACAGGGGGGACTAATGAAAAACTGTTTTTT.

The V and J genes are TRBV14 and TRBJ2-7; no clear D. Between the trimmed V and J ends, which lost 2 bases and 7 bases, there was a span of 6 bases. The CDR3 contains 11 residues. Per the germline V gene, CDR1 is SGHDN and CDR2 is FVKESK. The CDR3, as DNA: TGTGCCAGCAGCCAACTGAGGGAGCAGTACTTC. This codes for CASSQLREQYF.

This clonotype was seen a handful of times. The chain links TRBV5-1 to TRBJ2-3, with D possibly called TRBD1 or TRBD2 (6 bases each). The CDR3 runs to 16 residues. Germline values: CDR1 SGHRS, CDR2 YFSETQ. V was cut by 3 bases and J by 4 bases, with 18 bases left in between. CDR3 DNA: TGCGCCAGCAGCTCCTATGATGGGGGGCGGGCAGATACGCAGTATTTT. It translates to CASSSYDGGRADTQYF.

Many counts were recorded for this clonotype. This rearrangement joins TRBV3-1 to TRBJ1-1; the match to TRBD1 covers 11 bases. Germline V gives CDR1 LGHDT, CDR2 YNNKEL (reference sequence). The CDR3 has 16 residues. The trim removed 4 bases at V and 8 bases at J, leaving 12 bases unmatched. This CDR3 reads CASSPPTAGDRGEAFF. As DNA, the CDR3 is TGTGCCAGCAGCCCTCCTACGGCAGGGGACAGGGGGGAAGCTTTCTTT.

The chain employs TRBV28 and TRBJ2-7; 9 positions match TRBD1. The length of the CDR3 is 15 residues. Germline V gene lookup returns CDR1 MDHEN and CDR2 SYDVKM. V lost 2 bases and J lost 2; bases outside the gene matches: 4. This chain's CDR3 is CASSLITGGTYEQYF. The CDR3 DNA follows: TGTGCCAGCAGTTTAATCACAGGGGGCACCTACGAGCAGTACTTC.

This clonotype was recorded many times. The chain has TRBV5-1 and TRBJ2-1; the match to TRBD1 covers 7 bases. The J segment lost 6 bases and the V segment lost 4 bases, leaving 10 bases of the junction unmatched. The CDR3 is 15 residues long. Germline assignment: CDR1 SGHRS and CDR2 YFSETQ. The CDR3 region has the DNA TGCGCCAGCAGCCTTGACAGGGTCGCCGTCAATGAGCAGTTCTTC. Translated, it gives CASSLDRVAVNEQFF.

This clonotype was recorded a few times. This chain links TRBV11-2 with TRBJ2-6; possible D gene TRBD1, 7 bases. The CDR3 is made up of 18 amino acids. CDR1 is SGHAT, CDR2 FQNNGV, per germline. V shed 0 bases and J shed 2 bases, with 14 bases lying between them. CDR3 protein: CASSLDLGGGPGANVLTF. The CDR3 DNA sequence: TGTGCCAGCAGCTTAGATCTTGGAGGGGGCCCTGGGGCCAACGTCCTGACTTTC.

The chain uses TRBV7-9 and TRBJ1-6; 8 positions match TRBD1. In germline, CDR1 is SEHNR, CDR2 FQNEAQ (reference sequence). This CDR3 has 16 residues. Losses at the gene ends were 2 bases for V and 5 bases for J; bases not matched to a gene: 5. CDR3 DNA sequence: TGTGCCAGCAGCTTACCCCTGACAGGGGATAATTCACCCCTCCACTTT. The encoded protein is CASSLPLTGDNSPLHF.

This clonotype was counted at least ten times. This sequence joins TRBV3-1 and TRBJ1-2, with D hard to call. Germline V gene sequence: CDR1 LGHDT, CDR2 YNNKEL (reference sequence). V lost 2 bases and J 0 bases, leaving 7 bases between the germline ends. This CDR3 region has 14 residues. CDR3 sequence reads: CASSQPGTNYGYTF. CDR3 in DNA: TGTGCCAGCAGCCAACCTGGAACTAACTATGGCTACACCTTC.

This chain uses TRBV19 with TRBJ1-2; D not certain. The germline CDR1 and CDR2 sequences are LNHDA and SQIVND (reference sequence). The CDR3 loop spans 14 amino acids. V gave up 0 bases and J gave up 7 bases, with 12 bases separating them. CDR3 nucleotide sequence: TGTGCCAGTAGTATAGATCTAAGCCAACCTGGCTACACCTTC. This sequence encodes CASSIDLSQPGYTF.

In this sample, this clonotype turned up many times. The V gene is TRBV24-1, the J gene TRBJ1-2; D is uncertain. Germline loops: CDR1 KGHDR, CDR2 SFDVKD. The CDR3 contains 15 residues. V was pared by 3 bases and J by 3 bases, with 13 bases between. As DNA, the CDR3 is TGTGCCACCAGTGATGGAAGGGCTGAGGACTATGGCTACACCTTC. It translates to CATSDGRAEDYGYTF.

About this clonotype: This may come from a read error, since a much larger clone is one base off. The V and J genes are TRBV3-1 and TRBJ1-2, with 7 bases that match TRBD1. The CDR3 runs 16 residues. CDR1 and CDR2 (germline): LGHDT, YNNKEL (reference sequence). V shed 0 bases, J shed 2 bases, and the junction held 6 bases outside the gene matches. CDR3 nucleotide sequence: TGTGCCAGCAGCCAAGAGCCCTGGACAGGCAACTATGGCTACACCTTC. Protein product: CASSQEPWTGNYGYTF.

This clonotype appeared many times. This chain connects TRBV20-1 to TRBJ2-1; D not resolved. Germline V gene sequence: CDR1 DFQATT, CDR2 SNEGSKA (reference sequence). Trimming cost V 5 bases and J 6 bases, with 14 bases left between them. The CDR3 runs 13 residues. CDR3 DNA sequence: TGCAGTGCTCCCGGGCCCCGTGGCAATGAGCAGTTCTTC. Its protein product is CSAPGPRGNEQFF.

This clonotype was counted only a few times. The V and J genes are TRBV15 and TRBJ1-1; no clear D. Looked up from germline, CDR1 is LNHNV and CDR2 is YYDKDF (reference sequence). Between the trimmed V and J ends, which lost 0 bases and 8 bases, there was a span of 7 bases. The CDR3 extends over 12 amino acids. CDR3 DNA sequence: TGTGCCACCAGCAGAGATATAGGGGAAGCTTTCTTT. Its protein is CATSRDIGEAFF.

As for this clonotype: This may come from a read error, since a much larger clone is one base off. This chain uses TRBV7-9 with TRBJ2-3; D not resolved. V dropped 5 bases and J dropped 8 bases, with 14 bases sitting between them. The germline V gene has CDR1 SEHNR and CDR2 FQNEAQ (reference sequence). The CDR3 totals 13 residues. The CDR3 nucleotides read TGTGCCAGCAGCCCCTCAGGTGTGGGTACGCAGTATTTT. This sequence encodes CASSPSGVGTQYF.

This clonotype was counted many times. The gene calls are TRBV6-1 and TRBJ2-3; D is uncertain. Trimming left V 5 bases short and J 2 bases short, with 11 bases between. CDR1 and CDR2 (germline): MNHNS, SASEGT. The CDR3 totals 14 residues. The CDR3 region has the DNA TGTGCCAGCAGTCGAAGGTTCTACACAGATACGCAGTATTTT. Translating gives CASSRRFYTDTQYF.